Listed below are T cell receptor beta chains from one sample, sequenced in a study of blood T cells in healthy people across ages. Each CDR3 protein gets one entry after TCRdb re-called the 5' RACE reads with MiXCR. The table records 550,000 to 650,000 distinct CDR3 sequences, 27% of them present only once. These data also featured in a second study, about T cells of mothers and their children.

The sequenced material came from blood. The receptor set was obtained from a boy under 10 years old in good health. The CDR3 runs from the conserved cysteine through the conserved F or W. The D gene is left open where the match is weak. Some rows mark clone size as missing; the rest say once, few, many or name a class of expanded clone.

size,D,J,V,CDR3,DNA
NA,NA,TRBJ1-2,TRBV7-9,CASSSAGRLGYTF,TGTGCCAGCAGCTCGGCAGGGAGGTTGGGCTACACCTTC
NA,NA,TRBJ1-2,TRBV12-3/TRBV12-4,CASSFGLAGEGYGYTF,TGTGCCAGCAGTTTCGGTCTTGCAGGGGAGGGCTATGGCTACACCTTC
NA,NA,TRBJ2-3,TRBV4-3,CASSQDRGHTQYF,TGCGCCAGCAGCCAAGACAGGGGCCATACGCAGTATTTT
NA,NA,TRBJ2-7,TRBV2,CASSDQETDLSSYEQYF,TGTGCCAGCAGTGATCAGGAGACAGACCTTAGCTCCTACGAGCAGTACTTC
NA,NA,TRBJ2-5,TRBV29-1,CSVERLGETQYF,TGCAGCGTTGAACGGCTCGGGGAGACCCAGTACTTC
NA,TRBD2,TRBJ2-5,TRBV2,CASSGLASGETQYF,TGTGCCAGCAGTGGACTAGCGAGTGGAGAGACCCAGTACTTC
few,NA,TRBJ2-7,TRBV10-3,CAIGDLKGSYEQYF,TGTGCCATCGGTGACTTAAAGGGCTCCTACGAGCAGTACTTC
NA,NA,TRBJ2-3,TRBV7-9,CASSHMRGVGTDTQYF,TGTGCCAGCAGCCACATGCGGGGAGTCGGCACAGATACGCAGTATTTT
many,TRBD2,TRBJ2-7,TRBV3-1,CASSATSGSGEQYF,TGTGCCAGCAGCGCGACTAGCGGGAGCGGAGAGCAGTACTTC
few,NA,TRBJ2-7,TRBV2,CASSLPPGQDYEQYF,TGTGCCAGCAGTCTCCCCCCGGGACAAGATTACGAGCAGTACTTC
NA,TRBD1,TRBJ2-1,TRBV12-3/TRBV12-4,CASSFGTGKSQFF,TGTGCCAGCAGTTTTGGGACAGGGAAATCGCAGTTCTTC
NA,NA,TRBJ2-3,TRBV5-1,CASSTLLRSTDTQYF,TGCGCCAGCAGCACACTCCTCCGGAGCACAGATACGCAGTATTTT
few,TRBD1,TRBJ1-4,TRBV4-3,CASSPNTGDEKLFF,TGCGCCAGCAGCCCAAACACAGGGGACGAAAAACTGTTTTTT
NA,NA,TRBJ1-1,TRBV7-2,CASSLAAVTEAFF,TGTGCCAGCAGCTTAGCGGCGGTAACTGAAGCTTTCTTT
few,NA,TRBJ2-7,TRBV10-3,CAILNSRGYEQYF,TGTGCCATTCTAAACAGCCGAGGGTACGAGCAGTACTTC
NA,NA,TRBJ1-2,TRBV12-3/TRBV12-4,CASSFGQSYGYTF,TGTGCCAGCAGTTTCGGGCAGAGTTATGGCTACACCTTC
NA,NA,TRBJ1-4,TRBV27,CASRQEENEKLFF,TGTGCCAGCAGACAGGAGGAGAATGAAAAACTGTTTTTT
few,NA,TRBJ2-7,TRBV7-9,CASSVTGDPYEQYF,TGTGCCAGCAGCGTAACAGGAGACCCCTACGAGCAGTACTTC
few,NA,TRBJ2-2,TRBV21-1,CASSITCRRDRGPHGELFF,TGTGCCAGCAGCATCACGTGTCGTCGGGACAGGGGGCCTCACGGGGAGCTGTTTTTT
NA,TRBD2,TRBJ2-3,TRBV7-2,CASSLLAGASDTQYF,TGTGCCAGCAGCTTACTAGCGGGAGCTTCAGATACGCAGTATTTT
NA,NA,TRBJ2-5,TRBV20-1,CSDEGTQYF,TGCAGCGATGAGGGGACCCAGTACTTC
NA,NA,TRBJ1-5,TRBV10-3,CAISESPFQPQHF,TGTGCCATCAGTGAGTCCCCCTTCCAGCCCCAGCATTTT
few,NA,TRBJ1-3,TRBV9,CASSTLQAAYSGNTIYF,TGTGCCAGCAGCACCTTACAGGCTGCTTACTCTGGAAACACCATATATTTT
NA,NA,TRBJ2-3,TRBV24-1,CATSDFGTDTQYF,TGTGCCACCAGTGATTTCGGGACAGATACGCAGTATTTT
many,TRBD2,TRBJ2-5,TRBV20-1,CSARGGTSGARQETQYF,TGCAGTGCTAGAGGGGGGACTAGCGGGGCAAGACAAGAGACCCAGTACTTC
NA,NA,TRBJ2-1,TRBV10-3,CAIGGGRGVGNEQFF,TGTGCCATCGGGGGCGGGAGAGGTGTTGGGAATGAGCAGTTCTTC
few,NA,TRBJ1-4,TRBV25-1,CASSDIPGIGLFF,TGTGCCAGCAGTGACATCCCAGGCATCGGGCTGTTTTTT
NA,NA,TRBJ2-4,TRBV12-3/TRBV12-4,CASSYDRGNIQYF,TGTGCCAGCAGTTACGACCGGGGAAACATTCAGTACTTC
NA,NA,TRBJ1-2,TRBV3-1,CASSQVGGYNYGYTF,TGTGCCAGCAGCCAAGTAGGAGGCTATAACTATGGCTACACCTTC
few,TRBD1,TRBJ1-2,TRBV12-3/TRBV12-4,CASSRDRGNGYTF,TGTGCCAGCAGCCGGGACAGGGGTAATGGCTACACCTTC
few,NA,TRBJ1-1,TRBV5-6,CASSSPWGVNTEAFF,TGTGCCAGCAGCTCCCCCTGGGGAGTGAACACTGAAGCTTTCTTT
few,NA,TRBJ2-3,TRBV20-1,CSASGQWVTDTQYF,TGCAGTGCTAGTGGGCAGTGGGTCACAGATACGCAGTATTTT
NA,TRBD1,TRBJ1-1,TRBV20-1,CSARTGQDTEAFF,TGCAGTGCTCGGACAGGGCAGGACACTGAAGCTTTCTTT
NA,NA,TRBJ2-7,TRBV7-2,CASSAAPTYEQYF,TGTGCCAGCAGTGCAGCCCCGACCTACGAGCAGTACTTC
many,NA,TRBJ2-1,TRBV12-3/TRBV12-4,CASSLKGENEQFF,TGTGCCAGCAGTTTAAAGGGGGAGAATGAGCAGTTCTTC
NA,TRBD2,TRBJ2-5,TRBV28,CASSWGTSGGRGTQYF,TGTGCCAGCAGTTGGGGGACTAGCGGGGGGAGGGGGACCCAGTACTTC
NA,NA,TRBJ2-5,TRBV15,CATTTRAGQEVQYF,TGTGCCACCACTACGAGGGCGGGACAAGAGGTTCAGTACTTC
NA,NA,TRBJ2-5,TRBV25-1,CASSAGTLETQYF,TGTGCCAGCAGTGCCGGGACCTTAGAGACCCAGTACTTC
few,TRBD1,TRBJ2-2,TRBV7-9,CASSLGTRGTNTGELFF,TGTGCCAGCAGCTTGGGGACCAGGGGGACGAACACCGGGGAGCTGTTTTTT
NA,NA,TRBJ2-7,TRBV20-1,CSARAPYEQYF,TGCAGTGCTAGAGCTCCCTACGAGCAGTACTTC
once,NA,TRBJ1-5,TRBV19,CASSMGGAGNQPQHF,TGTGCCAGTAGTATGGGGGGCGCAGGCAATCAGCCCCAGCATTTT
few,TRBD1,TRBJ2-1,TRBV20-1,CSAPGQVYNEQFF,TGCAGTGCCCCGGGACAGGTATACAATGAGCAGTTCTTC
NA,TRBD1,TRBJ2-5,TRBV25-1,CASSDTVLPDRGKETQYF,TGTGCCAGCAGTGATACAGTCCTTCCCGACAGGGGGAAAGAGACCCAGTACTTC
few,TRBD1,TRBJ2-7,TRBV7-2,CASSTGQGSVSYYEQYF,TGTGCCAGCAGCACCGGACAGGGGTCGGTTAGTTATTACGAGCAGTACTTC
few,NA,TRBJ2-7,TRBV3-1,CASSRRNEQYF,TGTGCCAGCAGCCGCCGGAACGAGCAGTACTTC
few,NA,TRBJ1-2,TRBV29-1,CSVERDGYTF,TGCAGCGTTGAAAGGGATGGCTACACCTTC
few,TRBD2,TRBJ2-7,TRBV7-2,CASSTNSGWAYEQYF,TGTGCCAGCAGCACGAATAGCGGGTGGGCGTACGAGCAGTACTTC
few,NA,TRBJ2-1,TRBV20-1,CSAREGRGSYNEQFF,TGCAGTGCTAGAGAGGGCAGGGGCTCCTACAATGAGCAGTTCTTC
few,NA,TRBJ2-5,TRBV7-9,CASSLVMETQYF,TGTGCCAGCAGCTTAGTTATGGAGACCCAGTACTTC
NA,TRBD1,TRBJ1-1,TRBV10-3,CAISEGQGARKAFF,TGTGCCATCAGTGAGGGACAGGGGGCGAGGAAAGCTTTCTTT
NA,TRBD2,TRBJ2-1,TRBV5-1,CASSTLATGGVDEQFF,TGCGCCAGCAGCACCCTAGCAACGGGAGGTGTCGATGAGCAGTTCTTC